This TCR beta chain was obtained from a study of CD8 T cells in Susac syndrome. 0.5 to 1 ug RNA was reverse transcribed with random hexamers. MiXCR, run by TCRdb on the immunoSEQ multiplex PCR reads, gives a single entry per CDR3 protein. There are 150,000 to 190,000 distinct CDR3 sequences in the sample; around 96% occur only once, and over 0.2% lies in the top ten. V shed 3 bases and J shed 3 bases, with 19 bases lying between them. Looked up from germline, CDR1 is SGHDT and CDR2 is YYEEEE. This CDR3 has 16 residues. The J gene is TRBJ2-7, the V gene TRBV5-6, with a possible D match to TRBD1 (5 bases). This sequence originates from a human donor with multiple sclerosis. The sequenced sample was CD8+ T cells from PBMCs. CDR3 sequence: CASSSLQASGIYEQYF. The DNA for the CDR3 is TGTGCCAGCAGCTCCTTACAGGCTTCTGGAATCTACGAGCAGTACTTC.